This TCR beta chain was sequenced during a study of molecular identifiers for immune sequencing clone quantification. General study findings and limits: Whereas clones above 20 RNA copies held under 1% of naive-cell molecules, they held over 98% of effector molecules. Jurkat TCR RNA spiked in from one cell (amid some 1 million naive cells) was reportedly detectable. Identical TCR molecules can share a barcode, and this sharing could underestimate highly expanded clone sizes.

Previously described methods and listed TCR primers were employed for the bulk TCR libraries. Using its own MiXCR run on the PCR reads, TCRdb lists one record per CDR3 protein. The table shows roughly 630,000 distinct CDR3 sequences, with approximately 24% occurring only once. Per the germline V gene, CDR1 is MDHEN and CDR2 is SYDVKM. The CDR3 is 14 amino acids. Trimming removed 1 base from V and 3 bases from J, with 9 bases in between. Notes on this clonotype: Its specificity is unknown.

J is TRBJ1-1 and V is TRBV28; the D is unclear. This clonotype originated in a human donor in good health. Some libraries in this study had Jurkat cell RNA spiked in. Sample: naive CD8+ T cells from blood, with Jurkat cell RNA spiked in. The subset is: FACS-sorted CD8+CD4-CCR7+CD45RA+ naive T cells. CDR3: CASSLFKEYTEAFF. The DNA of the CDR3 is TGTGCCAGCAGTTTATTTAAGGAGTACACTGAAGCTTTCTTT.